These 28 T cell receptor beta chains were sequenced from one sample in a study of blood T cell repertoires in COVID-19. Using immunoSEQ multiplex PCR, the repertoire was profiled, and TCRdb retains in-frame clones only, with some absent. The data show 6,500 to 9,000 clones, around 86% seen once. Input material: peripheral blood. The origin of the receptors is an older woman with active COVID-19.

J is TRBJ1-5 and V is TRBV5-6; the match to TRBD1 covers 7 bases. Germline V gives CDR1 SGHDT, CDR2 YYEEEE. CDR3 length equals 16 residues. The V and J ends lost 0 bases and 1 base, in that order; junction bases with no gene match: 4. In nucleotides, the CDR3 is TGTGCCAGCAGCTTGGGGACAGGTACCAGCAATCAGCCCCAGCATTTT. Translation gives CASSLGTGTSNQPQHF.

The chain joins TRBV28 to TRBJ2-1; D uncertain. This CDR3 contains 18 residues. Germline CDR1 and CDR2: MDHEN and SYDVKM. Trimming left V 7 bases short and J 7 bases short, with 29 bases between. CDR3 in amino acids: CASKTAKRAKPSGNEQFF. CDR3 coding DNA: TGTGCCAGCAAGACGGCTAAACGAGCGAAACCCTCTGGGAATGAGCAGTTCTTC. Full variable domain (rest looked up from reference TRBV28 and TRBJ2-1): DVKVTQSSRYLVKRTGEKVFLECVQDMDHENMFWYRQDPGLGLRLIYFSYDVKMKEKGDIPEGYSVSREKKERFSLILESASTNQTSMYLCASKTAKRAKPSGNEQFFGPGTRLTVL.

This chain joins TRBV7-9 and TRBJ2-1, with 11 bases that match TRBD1. The trim removed 6 bases at V and 7 bases at J, leaving 8 bases unmatched. Germline assignment: CDR1 SEHNR and CDR2 FQNEAQ (reference sequence). The CDR3 length is 15 residues. The CDR3 is CASSLPGTGGNEQFF. CDR3 sequence (DNA): TGTGCCAGCAGTCTCCCCGGGACAGGGGGAAATGAGCAGTTCTTC.

This clone has only one observation. The chain uses TRBV9 and TRBJ1-2; TRBD1 might be the D (6 bases). The V and J ends lost 0 bases and 8 bases respectively, with 11 bases between them. The CDR3 totals 13 residues. Germline lookup yields CDR1 SGDLS and CDR2 YYNGEE. The CDR3 DNA is TGTGCCAGCAGCGTAGTGGAGACAGGCGGCTACACCTTC. Translating gives CASSVVETGGYTF. Full variable domain (outside the CDR3, taken from reference TRBV9 and TRBJ1-2): DSGVTQTPKHLITATGQRVTLRCSPRSGDLSVYWYQQSLDQGLQFLIQYYNGEERAKGNILERFSAQQFPDLHSELNLSSLELGDSALYFCASSVVETGGYTFGSGTRLTVV.

This clone appeared a few times. The chain combines TRBV7-3 with TRBJ2-3; D is ambiguous. CDR1 is SGHTA and CDR2 is FQGTGA in the germline V gene. Trimming removed 5 bases from V and 0 bases from J, with 9 bases in between. There are 14 residues in the CDR3. Written as DNA, the CDR3 is TGTGCCAGCAGCCCGAGCCACAGCACAGATACGCAGTATTTT. This gives the protein CASSPSHSTDTQYF.

This clone was counted once. The chain employs TRBV7-2 and TRBJ1-4; 9 bases are a match to TRBD1. CDR1 and CDR2 (germline): SGHTA, FQGNSA. This CDR3 contains 14 residues. V lost 6 bases to trimming and J lost 4 bases; unmatched junction nucleotides: 3. The DNA for the CDR3 is TGTGCCAGCAGTCCGGGACAGGGTAATGAAAAACTGTTTTTT. This gives the protein CASSPGQGNEKLFF.

The chain is built from TRBV11-3 and TRBJ2-7; 9 nucleotides line up with TRBD1. The CDR3 is 14 amino acids. CDR1 and CDR2 (germline): SGHNT, YENEEA. The J segment lost 5 bases and the V segment lost 6 bases, leaving 8 bases of the junction unmatched. The CDR3 DNA reads TGTGCCAGCAGTAACCGGGACAGGGAAAACGAGCAGTACTTC. The encoded protein is CASSNRDRENEQYF.

The chain uses TRBV19 and TRBJ2-2; maybe TRBD2 (5 bases). Trimming stripped 1 base from V and 6 bases from J, with 15 bases between. CDR1 LNHDA and CDR2 SQIVND come from the germline V gene (reference sequence). This CDR3 has 16 amino acids. The CDR3 sequence: CASSIARAGVAGELFF. The CDR3 DNA is TGTGCCAGTAGTATAGCGAGGGCAGGCGTAGCCGGGGAGCTGTTTTTT. The complete variable domain, with remaining parts taken from reference TRBV19 and TRBJ2-2, reads DGGITQSPKYLFRKEGQNVTLSCEQNLNHDAMYWYRQDPGQGLRLIYYSQIVNDFQKGDIAEGYSVSREKKESFPLTVTSAQKNPTAFYLCASSIARAGVAGELFFGEGSRLTVL.

The V gene is TRBV5-4, the J gene TRBJ2-3; 8 bases are shared with TRBD2. This CDR3 comprises 16 residues. CDR1 SGHNT and CDR2 YYREEE come from the germline V gene (reference sequence). With V trimmed by 4 bases and J by 1 base, 8 bases remained unmatched. The CDR3: CASSPQSGGRTDTQYF. CDR3 DNA: TGTGCCAGCAGCCCCCAAAGCGGGGGCCGCACAGATACGCAGTATTTT.

This clone occurred a few times. The V call is TRBV11-2, the J call TRBJ1-1; maybe TRBD1 (6 bases). The CDR3 has 16 residues. V was pared by 4 bases and J by 1 base, with 16 bases between. Germline assignment: CDR1 SGHAT and CDR2 FQNNGV. The CDR3 sequence: CASSSPVRDKNTEAFF. CDR3 nucleotide sequence: TGTGCCAGCAGCTCCCCAGTCCGGGACAAGAACACTGAAGCTTTCTTT.

V and J are TRBV27 and TRBJ2-5; TRBD1 matches 8 bases. Germline values: CDR1 MNHEY, CDR2 SMNVEV (reference sequence). V dropped 1 base and J dropped 7; count of bases not matched to a gene: 11. CDR3 length: 16 amino acids. The DNA of the CDR3 is TGTGCCAGCAGTTTATTGGGGACAGGAGACCGAGTGACCCAGTACTTC. Encoded protein: CASSLLGTGDRVTQYF.

As concerns this clone: It may be a read error: a sequence one base away is much more abundant. The genes are TRBV4-2 and TRBJ2-7, with TRBD1 identical over 9 bases. The ends lost 10 bases at V and 4 bases at J; junction bases unmatched: 8. Germline V gives CDR1 LGHNA, CDR2 YNFKEQ. The CDR3 totals 13 residues. The CDR3 sequence is CANSSGQGYEQYF. CDR3 nucleotide sequence: TGTGCCAACAGTTCAGGACAGGGGTACGAGCAGTACTTC.

The chain combines TRBV28 with TRBJ2-7, with D perhaps matching TRBD2 (6 bases). Germline V lookup: CDR1 MDHEN, CDR2 SYDVKM. This CDR3 comprises 14 residues. With 2 bases removed from V and 6 bases from J, the gap between germline ends came to 14 bases. CDR3 sequence: CASSLPGRGSEQYF. Written as DNA, the CDR3 is TGTGCCAGCAGTTTACCCGGGAGAGGTTCCGAGCAGTACTTC. The variable domain in full, completed from reference TRBV28 and TRBJ2-7, reads DVKVTQSSRYLVKRTGEKVFLECVQDMDHENMFWYRQDPGLGLRLIYFSYDVKMKEKGDIPEGYSVSREKKERFSLILESASTNQTSMYLCASSLPGRGSEQYFGPGTRLTVT.

In this sample, this clone turned up once. CDR3 nucleotides: TGCGCCAACCTTTTTCCCCGGGACTACCTCATCCCGGAGCAGTTCTTC. Its protein is CANLFPRDYLIPEQFF. This chain connects TRBV23-1 to TRBJ2-1; the match to TRBD2 covers 7 bases. TRBV23-1 is an open reading frame whose function is uncertain. The CDR3 contains 16 residues. V was pared by 10 bases and J by 10 bases, with 22 bases of the junction left unmatched.

The rearrangement uses TRBV30 and TRBJ2-3, with 8 bases that match TRBD2. The CDR3 extends over 15 amino acids. Germline-derived CDR1 and CDR2 are GTSNPN and SVGIG (reference sequence). After removal of 4 bases from V and 1 base from J, the junction contained 7 bases not matched to a gene. The CDR3 nucleotides read TGTGCCTGGACGGCGGGGGGTTGGGGCACAGATACGCAGTATTTT. It yields the protein CAWTAGGWGTDTQYF. Looking up the rest from reference TRBV30 and TRBJ2-3 gives the full variable domain: SQTIHQWPATLVQPVGSPLSLECTVEGTSNPNLYWYRQAAGRGLQLLFYSVGIGQISSEVPQNLSASRPQDRQFILSSKKLLLSDSGFYLCAWTAGGWGTDTQYFGPGTRLTVL.

The chain carries TRBV21-1 and TRBJ1-5. TRBV21-1 is deemed a pseudogene. This CDR3 has 19 residues. The CDR3 coding sequence is TGTGCCAGCAGCAAAGATACGGGAGGCGAGGGACACCTAGATCAGCCCCAGCATTTT. It encodes CASSKDTGGEGHLDQPQHF.

This chain uses TRBV5-1 with TRBJ1-3; 10 nucleotides agree with TRBD1. The trim removed 1 base at V and 2 bases at J, leaving 6 bases unmatched. Germline-derived CDR1 and CDR2 are SGHRS and YFSETQ. The CDR3 spans 17 residues. CDR3 residues: CASSLLPGQGTGNTIYF. CDR3 sequence (DNA): TGCGCCAGCAGCTTGCTACCGGGACAGGGGACTGGAAACACCATATATTTT.

The chain couples TRBV6-1 to TRBJ2-5; 8 positions agree with TRBD1. The germline gives CDR1 MNHNS, CDR2 SASEGT. The CDR3 consists of 14 residues. The V and J ends lost 3 bases and 6 bases, in that order; junction bases with no gene match: 6. CDR3 nucleotides: TGTGCCAGCAGTGAGGGACAGGAAATAAAGACCCAGTACTTC. The encoded protein is CASSEGQEIKTQYF.

The sample holds one count of this clone. For the CDR3, the DNA is TGTGCCAGCAGCTCCGGGAAACAAGAGACCCAGTACTTC. The encoded protein is CASSSGKQETQYF. The V and J genes are TRBV7-2 and TRBJ2-5; a weak D match, TRBD2 (5 bases). This CDR3 has 13 amino acids. Germline V gene sequence: CDR1 SGHTA, CDR2 FQGNSA. Trimming removed 4 bases at V and 2 bases at J, with 8 bases between.

The chain couples TRBV6-2 or TRBV6-3 to TRBJ2-3; D is ambiguous. Germline values: CDR1 MNHEY, CDR2 SVGEGT. This CDR3 is built from 13 residues. V lost 4 bases and J 6 bases, leaving 11 bases between the germline ends. The CDR3 DNA follows: TGTGCCAGCAGTTTACTCGGGTGGGATACGCAGTATTTT. Translation: CASSLLGWDTQYF.

The chain combines TRBV10-3 with TRBJ2-2, with D possibly being TRBD1 (5 bases). V dropped 0 bases and J dropped 4 bases, with 15 bases sitting between them. There are 17 residues in the CDR3. Germline V CDR1 and CDR2: ENHRY, SYGVKD. The CDR3 region has the DNA TGTGCCATCAGTGAGTCGCCAGGGATGTACACCACCGGGGAGCTGTTTTTT. It is translated as CAISESPGMYTTGELFF.

The V gene is TRBV9, the J gene TRBJ2-1; 8 bases align to TRBD2. This CDR3 is 15 amino acids long. Germline assignment: CDR1 SGDLS and CDR2 YYNGEE. Trimming at V came to 0 bases and at J to 7 bases, leaving 6 bases not matched to a gene. The CDR3 coding sequence is TGTGCCAGCAGCGTAGTACAGCGGGGGTGGAATGAGCAGTTCTTC. Amino acid sequence: CASSVVQRGWNEQFF.

This clone turned up a few times. The rearrangement links TRBV7-9 to TRBJ2-7, with no clear D. This CDR3 spans 14 amino acids. The germline V gene has CDR1 SEHNR and CDR2 FQNEAQ (reference sequence). Trimming removed 3 bases from V and 2 bases from J, with 11 bases in between. The CDR3 nucleotides read TGTGCCAGCAGCTTTGAGGATATGGCCTACGAGCAGTACTTC. This sequence encodes CASSFEDMAYEQYF.

This clone was seen once. CDR3 sequence reads: CASSTGFDQPQHF. DNA of the CDR3: TGTGCCAGCAGCACGGGGTTCGATCAGCCCCAGCATTTT. The gene calls are TRBV5-5 and TRBJ1-5; D call uncertain. Looked up from germline, CDR1 is SGHKS and CDR2 is YYEKEE (reference sequence). V was pared by 4 bases and J by 5 bases, with 10 bases between. The CDR3 spans 13 residues.

This chain joins TRBV6-5 and TRBJ2-7; 9 positions match TRBD2. V lost 5 bases to trimming and J lost 7 bases; unmatched junction nucleotides: 9. From germline, CDR1 is MNHEY and CDR2 SVGAGI. CDR3 length: 14 amino acids. The CDR3 DNA reads TGTGCCAGCAGTCCCGGGACTAGCCTTCGGGAGCAGTACTTC. It translates to CASSPGTSLREQYF.

The chain recombines TRBV23-1 with TRBJ2-2; D perhaps matches TRBD1 (5 bases). TRBV23-1 is assigned to the ORF class and has an uncertain function. V was cut by 4 bases and J by 2 bases, with 20 bases left in between. CDR3 size: 18 residues. CDR3 coding DNA: TGCGCCAGCAGTCTTTCTCTCAGACAGCCTTCCAACACCGGGGAGCTGTTTTTT. Translation: CASSLSLRQPSNTGELFF.

The chain has TRBV28 and TRBJ1-1; D is undetermined. Germline CDR1 and CDR2: MDHEN and SYDVKM. CDR3 size: 14 residues. With 7 bases removed from V and 1 base from J, the gap between germline ends came to 13 bases. CDR3 nucleotide sequence: TGTGCCAGCATGGCGGGCAGAGCGAACACTGAAGCTTTCTTT. Translated, it gives CASMAGRANTEAFF.

The genes are TRBV5-1 and TRBJ2-7, with D possibly matching TRBD1 (5 bases). This CDR3 comprises 15 residues. Trimming left V 0 bases short and J 0 bases short, with 10 bases between. Germline CDR1 reads SGHRS; CDR2 reads YFSETQ. CDR3 in amino acids: CASSLAQGLSYEQYF. In nucleotides, the CDR3 is TGCGCCAGCAGCTTGGCCCAGGGCCTCTCCTACGAGCAGTACTTC.